This T cell receptor beta chain was identified during a study of molecular identifiers for immune sequencing clone quantification. Overall study findings and caveats: With a barcode shared among identical TCR molecules, highly expanded clone sizes could be underestimated.

Preparation methods for the bulk TCR libraries were those previously described, with listed TCR primers. TCRdb re-called the PCR reads with MiXCR, one entry per CDR3 protein. In the table there are under 600,000 distinct CDR3 sequences, about a fifth of which are singletons. Source material for naive CD8 libraries was roughly 18,000 to 1,100,000 sorted cells, with 10%, 30% or 50% RNA. The authors gated naive CD8 T cells as CD8+CD4-CCR7+CD45RA+ for sorting. As for this clonotype: The antigen is undetermined.

The CDR3 covers 13 residues. V was shortened by 8 bases and J by 7 bases, with 17 bases between the two germline ends. V is TRBV12-3 or TRBV12-4 and J is TRBJ1-1, with D unclear. Sequencing input: naive CD8+ T cells from blood, with Jurkat cell RNA spiked in. As for subset: FACS-sorted CD8+CD4-CCR7+CD45RA+ naive T cells. The TCR originated in a human donor in good health. Some libraries in this study had Jurkat cell RNA spiked in. Here the CDR3 DNA reads TGTGCCAGCCTCGAATGGGGTGACCTTGAAGCTTTCTTT. As protein: CASLEWGDLEAFF.